What follows describes a single TCR beta chain. The antigen remains unidentified. The data are from a study of CD8 T cells in ankylosing spondylitis. From germline, CDR1 is SGHTA and CDR2 FQGNSA. Trimming took 5 bases from V and 3 from J, leaving 17 bases between them. The CDR3 runs to 15 residues. Quantitative 5'-RACE with molecular barcodes generated TCR beta libraries. TCRdb itself ran the 5' RACE reads through MiXCR, one entry per CDR3 protein. The sample lists under 950,000 distinct CDR3 sequences, roughly 19% occurring once. Points from the study as a whole: Significant enrichment of disease-linked clones was reportedly seen in matched ankylosing spondylitis synovial fluid. Ankylosing spondylitis blood appeared to carry a characteristic TCR beta motif of roughly eight highly homologous variants.

V is TRBV7-2 and J is TRBJ2-7, with D tentatively TRBD1 or TRBD2 (5 bases each). The source material was blood, either unsorted or a sorted T cell fraction (not recorded which). The TCR originated in a male donor with ankylosing spondylitis. DNA of the CDR3: TGTGCCAGCAGCCACCCGGGGCAGAGTAGCTACGAGCAGTACTTC. It is translated as CASSHPGQSSYEQYF.